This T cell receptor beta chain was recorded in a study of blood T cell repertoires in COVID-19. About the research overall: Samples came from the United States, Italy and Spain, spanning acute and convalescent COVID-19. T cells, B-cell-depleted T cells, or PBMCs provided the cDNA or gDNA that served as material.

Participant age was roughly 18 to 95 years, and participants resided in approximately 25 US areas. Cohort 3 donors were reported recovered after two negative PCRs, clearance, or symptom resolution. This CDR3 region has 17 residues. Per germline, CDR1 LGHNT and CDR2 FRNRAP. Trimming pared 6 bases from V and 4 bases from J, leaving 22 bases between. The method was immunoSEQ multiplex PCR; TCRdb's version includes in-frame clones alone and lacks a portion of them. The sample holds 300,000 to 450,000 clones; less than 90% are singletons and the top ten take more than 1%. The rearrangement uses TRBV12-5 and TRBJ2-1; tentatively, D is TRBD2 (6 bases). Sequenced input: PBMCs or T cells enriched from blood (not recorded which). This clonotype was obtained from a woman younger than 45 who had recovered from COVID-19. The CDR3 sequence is CASGDSRVRGFYNEQFF. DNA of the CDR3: TGTGCTAGTGGCGACTCCCGGGTTCGGGGGTTTTACAATGAGCAGTTCTTC.